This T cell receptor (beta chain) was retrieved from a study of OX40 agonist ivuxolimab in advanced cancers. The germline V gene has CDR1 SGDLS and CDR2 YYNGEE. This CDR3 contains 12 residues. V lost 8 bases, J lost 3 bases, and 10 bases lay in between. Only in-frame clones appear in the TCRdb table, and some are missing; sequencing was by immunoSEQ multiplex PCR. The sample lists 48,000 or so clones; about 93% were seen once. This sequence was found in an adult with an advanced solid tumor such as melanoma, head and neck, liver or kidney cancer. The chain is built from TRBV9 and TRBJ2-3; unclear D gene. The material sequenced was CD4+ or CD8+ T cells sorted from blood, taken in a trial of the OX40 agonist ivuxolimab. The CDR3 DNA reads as TGTGCCAGTTCCGGAGATACAGATACGCAGTATTTT. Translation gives CASSGDTDTQYF.